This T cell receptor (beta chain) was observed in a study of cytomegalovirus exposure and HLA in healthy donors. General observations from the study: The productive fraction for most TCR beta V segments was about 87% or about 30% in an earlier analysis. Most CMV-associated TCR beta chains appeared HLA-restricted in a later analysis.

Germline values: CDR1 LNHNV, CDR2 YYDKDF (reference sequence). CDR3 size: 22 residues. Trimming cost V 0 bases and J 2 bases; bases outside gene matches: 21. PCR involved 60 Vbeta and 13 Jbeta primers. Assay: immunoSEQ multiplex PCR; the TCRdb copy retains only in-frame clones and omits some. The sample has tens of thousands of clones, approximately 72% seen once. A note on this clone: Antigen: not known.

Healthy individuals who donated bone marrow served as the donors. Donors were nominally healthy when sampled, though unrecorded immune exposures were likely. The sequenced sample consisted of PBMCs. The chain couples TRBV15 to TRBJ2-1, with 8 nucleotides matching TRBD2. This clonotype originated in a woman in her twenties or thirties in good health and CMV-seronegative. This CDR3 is CATSREGRNSGIWGGPYNEQFF. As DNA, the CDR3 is TGTGCCACCAGCAGAGAGGGTCGAAATAGCGGGATTTGGGGAGGACCCTACAATGAGCAGTTCTTC.